These 27 T cell receptor beta chains were sequenced from one sample in a study of T cells after yellow fever vaccination. TCRdb passed the 5' RACE reads through MiXCR, listing each CDR3 protein once. The top ten hold 14% of the sample, which has some 560,000 distinct CDR3 sequences, approximately 21% seen once. The source material was PBMCs, sampled 15 days after the yellow fever booster vaccination. The source of these receptors is a man under 40 who received the YFV17D yellow fever vaccine.

Concerning this clonotype itself: This sequence may be a read error, since a much larger clone differs from it by one base. The J gene is TRBJ2-6, the V gene TRBV28, with D uncertain. Deletions cut 10 bases from V and 0 bases from J, with 4 bases between. Germline V gene lookup returns CDR1 MDHEN and CDR2 SYDVKM. The CDR3 consists of 12 residues. This chain's CDR3 is CAIRSGANVLTF. The CDR3 nucleotides read TGTGCCATCCGCTCTGGGGCCAACGTCCTGACTTTC.

This clonotype turned up a few times. This chain uses TRBV6-1 with TRBJ2-7, with 7 positions matching TRBD2. CDR1 and CDR2 from the germline V gene are MNHNS and SASEGT. The CDR3 runs 13 residues. CDR3 DNA: TGTGGGTCCACGGCCACCCGCGGGGGCGAGCAGTACTTC. Its protein is CGSTATRGGEQYF.

There are many counts of this clonotype. The chain joins TRBV20-1 to TRBJ2-1; 8 bases fit TRBD2. J gave up 0 bases and V 6 bases, and 7 bases lay outside the gene matches. Germline CDR1 is DFQATT and CDR2 is SNEGSKA (reference sequence). This CDR3 contains 15 residues. The CDR3 is CSATTGTSSYNEQFF. The CDR3 DNA is TGCAGTGCAACCACCGGGACTAGCTCCTACAATGAGCAGTTCTTC.

This clonotype has more than one count but fewer than ten. This chain joins TRBV10-2 and TRBJ2-1; 11 bases agree with TRBD2. CDR1 and CDR2 from the germline V gene are WSHSY and SAAADI. CDR3 length: 18 residues. With 9 bases clipped from V and 0 bases from J, the junction kept 13 bases outside the gene matches. The CDR3 bases are TGCGCCAGGGGACTGGGCCTAGCGGGGGGCAGCTCCTACAATGAGCAGTTCTTC. Amino acid sequence: CARGLGLAGGSSYNEQFF.

This clonotype occurred a few times. The genes are TRBV10-3 and TRBJ2-3; no clear D gene. V lost 7 bases and J lost 3, with 5 bases in between. Germline CDR1 ENHRY, CDR2 SYGVKD. CDR3 length equals 11 residues. CDR3 DNA: TGTGCCATCAAGGGAACAGATACGCAGTATTTT. Its translation: CAIKGTDTQYF.

The chain joins TRBV20-1 to TRBJ2-3; the match to TRBD2 covers 11 bases. CDR3 length: 14 residues. The germline V gene encodes CDR1 DFQATT and CDR2 SNEGSKA (reference sequence). Trimming at V came to 7 bases and at J to 4 bases, leaving 7 bases not matched to a gene. CDR3 amino acids: CSVISGGGADTQYF. In DNA form, the CDR3 reads TGCAGTGTAATTAGCGGGGGGGGGGCAGATACGCAGTATTTT.

This clonotype turned up a few times. The V and J genes are TRBV23-1 and TRBJ1-5; the D is unclear. TRBV23-1 is identified as an open reading frame with a role that is uncertain. The V gene lost 0 bases and the J gene lost 1 base, with 19 bases spanning the gap. The CDR3 is made up of 19 amino acids. The CDR3 spells CASSQSQGCTGWSNQPQHF. The CDR3 DNA reads TGCGCCAGCAGTCAATCTCAAGGATGTACCGGATGGAGCAATCAGCCCCAGCATTTT.

The rearrangement uses TRBV20-1 and TRBJ1-5; D call uncertain. Germline assignment: CDR1 DFQATT and CDR2 SNEGSKA (reference sequence). This CDR3 contains 11 residues. V was clipped by 1 base and J by 12 bases, with 10 bases between them. This chain's CDR3 is CSARVEFSQHF. DNA of the CDR3: TGCAGTGCTAGAGTGGAGTTCAGCCAGCATTTT.

The chain uses TRBV7-9 and TRBJ2-1; a possible D gene is TRBD2 (6 bases). This CDR3 contains 16 residues. V shed 5 bases and J shed 2 bases, with 16 bases lying between them. The germline V gene encodes CDR1 SEHNR and CDR2 FQNEAQ (reference sequence). CDR3 region: CASSLLAWGAYNEQFF. CDR3 nucleotide sequence: TGTGCCAGCAGCCTACTAGCCTGGGGCGCCTACAATGAGCAGTTCTTC.

The genes are TRBV5-4 and TRBJ2-1; TRBD2 might be the D (5 bases). This CDR3 contains 15 residues. The ends were cut back, 0 bases at V and 3 bases at J, with 10 bases in the middle. Germline assignment: CDR1 SGHNT and CDR2 YYREEE (reference sequence). The CDR3 DNA reads as TGTGCCAGCAGCTTGGCGGTAGCGAGCTACAATGAGCAGTTCTTC. It translates to CASSLAVASYNEQFF.

This clonotype turned up a few times. This sequence joins TRBV30 and TRBJ2-2, with D uncertain. The CDR3 loop spans 14 amino acids. Deletions cut 0 bases from V and 2 bases from J, with 7 bases between. The germline V gene encodes CDR1 GTSNPN and CDR2 SVGIG (reference sequence). CDR3 sequence reads: CAWSVPGNTGELFF. The CDR3 DNA reads as TGTGCCTGGAGTGTTCCGGGCAACACCGGGGAGCTGTTTTTT.

This clonotype has just a few counts. V gene TRBV7-2 combines with J gene TRBJ2-2; 8 bases align to TRBD2. The germline V gene has CDR1 SGHTA and CDR2 FQGNSA. Trimming removed 2 bases from V and 7 bases from J; junction bases left unmatched: 12. CDR3 length: 17 residues. CDR3 DNA: TGTGCCAGCAGCTTATCGTCCCCGAGGACTAGCAGCGGGGAGCTGTTTTTT. Amino acids: CASSLSSPRTSSGELFF.

This clonotype was counted ten times or more. The rearrangement links TRBV20-1 to TRBJ2-1; D ambiguous. The V and J ends lost 3 bases and 7 bases respectively, with 7 bases between them. The V gene's germline CDR1 is DFQATT and CDR2 SNEGSKA (reference sequence). This CDR3 comprises 11 residues. CDR3 sequence: CSARGGNEQFF. CDR3 bases: TGCAGTGCTAGGGGTGGTAATGAGCAGTTCTTC.

This clonotype has only a few counts. The chain uses TRBV18 and TRBJ2-7, with 8 nucleotides matching TRBD1. The CDR3 has 13 amino acids. Trimming removed 4 bases from V and 6 bases from J; junction bases left unmatched: 5. The germline V gene has CDR1 KGHSH and CDR2 LQKENI. In DNA, the CDR3 is TGTGCCAGCTCACTAGACACAGGGGGCGAGCAGTACTTC. It is translated as CASSLDTGGEQYF.

J is TRBJ2-2 and V is TRBV15; 10 positions match TRBD2. The CDR3 totals 15 residues. Germline-derived CDR1 and CDR2 are LNHNV and YYDKDF (reference sequence). The junction had 5 bases not matched to a gene; V was cut back by 5 bases and J by 5 bases. CDR3 protein: CATSGSGRVTGELFF. Written as DNA, the CDR3 is TGTGCCACCAGCGGGAGCGGGAGGGTGACCGGGGAGCTGTTTTTT.

This clonotype was counted only a few times. The chain uses TRBV15 and TRBJ2-1; a weak D match, TRBD2 (5 bases). Germline CDR1 LNHNV, CDR2 YYDKDF (reference sequence). The CDR3 contains 13 residues. The V end was cut by 5 bases, the J end by 7 bases, with 12 bases between. The CDR3 DNA reads TGTGCCACCAGCCGACGGGGTCTTAATGAGCAGTTCTTC. Protein product: CATSRRGLNEQFF.

As to this clonotype: The junction departs from germline at one end; a sequencing error may be responsible. The V call is TRBV25-1, the J call TRBJ2-1; D is perhaps TRBD2 (5 bases). Germline values: CDR1 MGHDK, CDR2 SYGVNS. This CDR3 has 15 residues. As DNA, the CDR3 is TGTGCCAGCAGTGAAGCGGGTAGCTCCTACAATGAGCTGTTCTTC. It specifies CASSEAGSSYNELFF. The full variable domain, rest sourced from reference TRBV25-1 and TRBJ2-1, is EADIYQTPRYLVIGTGKKITLECSQTMGHDKMYWYQQDPGMELHLIHYSYGVNSTEKGDLSSESTVSRIRTEHFPLTLESARPSHTSQYLCASSEAGSSYNELFFGPGTRLTVL.

The V call is TRBV28, the J call TRBJ2-5; the D is unclear. From germline, CDR1 is MDHEN and CDR2 SYDVKM. This CDR3 has 14 residues. The V and J ends lost 2 bases and 5 bases respectively, with 12 bases between them. CDR3 loop: CASSLRSLVETQYF. The CDR3 DNA follows: TGTGCCAGCAGTTTAAGGAGTCTAGTTGAGACCCAGTACTTC.

This clonotype turned up a few times. The rearrangement uses TRBV9 and TRBJ2-6; 8 bases line up with TRBD2. V lost 3 bases, J lost 0 bases, and 8 bases stayed unmatched. The V gene's germline CDR1 is SGDLS and CDR2 YYNGEE. The CDR3 is 18 amino acids. CDR3 in amino acids: CASSAPGLEFSGANVLTF. CDR3 bases: TGTGCCAGCAGCGCGCCGGGACTAGAGTTCTCTGGGGCCAACGTCCTGACTTTC.

The V gene is TRBV7-3, the J gene TRBJ2-5; TRBD1 aligns across 9 bases. Trimming took 4 bases from V and 4 from J; bases not matched to a gene: 7. This CDR3 is 15 amino acids long. Germline assignment: CDR1 SGHTA and CDR2 FQGTGA. The CDR3 loop is CASSSGTGSGETQYF. The CDR3 DNA is TGTGCCAGCAGCTCGGGGACAGGGTCAGGAGAGACCCAGTACTTC. Combining the CDR3 with reference TRBV7-3 and TRBJ2-5 gives the whole variable domain GAGVSQTPSNKVTEKGKYVELRCDPISGHTALYWYRQSLGQGPEFLIYFQGTGAADDSGLPNDRFFAVRPEGSVSTLKIQRTERGDSAVYLCASSSGTGSGETQYFGPGTRLLVL.

The chain employs TRBV20-1 and TRBJ1-6; D uncertain. The V gene's germline CDR1 is DFQATT and CDR2 SNEGSKA (reference sequence). V was trimmed by 5 bases and J by 4 bases, leaving 9 bases between them. This CDR3 spans 13 amino acids. This CDR3 reads CSALGLYNSPLHF. As DNA, the CDR3 is TGCAGTGCTCTCGGGCTTTATAATTCACCCCTCCACTTT.

This clonotype has just a few counts. The CDR3 loop reads CASSQQGSTDTQYF. The CDR3 nucleotides read TGTGCCAGCAGTCAACAGGGAAGCACAGATACGCAGTATTTT. The V gene is TRBV6-1, the J gene TRBJ2-3; a possible D gene is TRBD1 (6 bases). The V gene's germline CDR1 is MNHNS and CDR2 SASEGT. V was shortened by 5 bases and J by 0 bases, with 9 bases between the two germline ends. CDR3 length: 14 residues.

The chain carries TRBV10-3 and TRBJ2-1; D remains unclear. This CDR3 comprises 12 residues. V dropped 2 bases and J dropped 8 bases, with 7 bases sitting between them. CDR1 is ENHRY, CDR2 SYGVKD, per germline. Here the CDR3 DNA reads TGTGCCATCAGTGAGAGGGCCGATGAGCAGTTCTTC. Protein product: CAISERADEQFF.

This chain uses TRBV28 with TRBJ2-4; 7 bases match TRBD1. CDR1 and CDR2 from the germline V gene are MDHEN and SYDVKM. The V and J ends lost 4 bases and 0 bases, in that order; junction bases with no gene match: 6. This CDR3 is 16 amino acids long. The CDR3 DNA is TGTGCCAGCAGTTCCACAGGGGAAATAGCCAAAAACATTCAGTACTTC. It encodes CASSSTGEIAKNIQYF.

This chain links TRBV30 with TRBJ2-7, with 11 bases matching TRBD1. With 5 bases clipped from V and 3 bases from J, the junction kept 0 bases outside the gene matches. Germline V CDR1 and CDR2: GTSNPN, SVGIG (reference sequence). This CDR3 spans 12 amino acids. The DNA for the CDR3 is TGTGCCTGGGGGACAGGGGGCTACGAGCAGTACTTC. It is translated as CAWGTGGYEQYF.

The J gene is TRBJ2-1, the V gene TRBV27; the match to TRBD2 covers 11 bases. With 5 bases clipped from V and 5 bases from J, the junction kept 8 bases outside the gene matches. The CDR3 contains 16 residues. CDR1 MNHEY and CDR2 SMNVEV come from the germline V gene (reference sequence). The CDR3 region is CASSARLAGRDNEQFF. In DNA form, the CDR3 reads TGTGCCAGCAGTGCTCGACTAGCGGGGAGGGACAATGAGCAGTTCTTC.

This clonotype was found once. This chain joins TRBV4-2 and TRBJ2-2; either TRBD1 or TRBD2 may supply D (6 bases each). The CDR3 has 18 amino acids. With 0 bases removed from V and 4 bases from J, the gap between germline ends came to 18 bases. Germline V gene lookup returns CDR1 LGHNA and CDR2 YNFKEQ. CDR3 DNA: TGTGCCAGCAGCCAAGAGGCGGGACACGGTCGGGGCACCGGGGAGCTGTTTTTT. This codes for CASSQEAGHGRGTGELFF.